The clone carrying this T cell receptor (beta chain) was seen more than once but under ten times. Its target is unknown. This sample is drawn from a study of monozygotic twins with cystic fibrosis. Study at large: With about 15 PCR cycles, barcoded libraries came from about 3.2 micrograms of fragmented DNA. General observations from the study: Age, concordance and disease severity did not associate with shared CDR3 numbers. The repertoire was suggested to be naive-dominated, clonality median roughly 0.0093.

Profiled with immunoSEQ multiplex PCR; TCRdb holds only in-frame clones, not every one. In the table there are roughly 25,000 clones, approximately 90% of which are singletons. The TCR sequence derives from a girl aged 2 to 10 with cystic fibrosis. The sample comprised blood.

This CDR3 reads CSVRQVTTEAFF. The CDR3 region has the DNA TGCAGCGTGAGACAGGTCACCACTGAAGCTTTCTTT. The chain recombines TRBV29-1 with TRBJ1-1, with D possibly matching TRBD1 (6 bases). V was cut by 6 bases and J by 4 bases, with 12 bases left in between. The CDR3 has 12 residues. Germline CDR1 reads SQVTM; CDR2 reads ANQGSEA.